These 7 T cell receptor beta chains share one sample of origin, sequenced in a study of radiotherapy plus CTLA-4 blockade in lung cancer. Clones were sequenced by immunoSEQ multiplex PCR, and TCRdb holds only the in-frame ones, with some missing. This table has tens of thousands of clones, roughly 77% appearing once. The source was peripheral blood, collected from a patient treated with radiotherapy plus ipilimumab. These receptor sequences come from a human donor with non-small cell lung cancer whose response to radiotherapy plus ipilimumab could not be evaluated.

The CDR3 region is CASSRNIAGGQETQYF. CDR3 coding DNA: TGTGCCAGCAGCCGCAACATAGCGGGGGGCCAAGAGACCCAGTACTTC. The rearrangement uses TRBV4-2 and TRBJ2-5; 10 bases are shared with TRBD2. The V gene end was trimmed by 4 bases and the J gene end by 1 base; junction bases not matched to a gene: 6. Per germline, CDR1 LGHNA and CDR2 YNFKEQ. The CDR3 consists of 16 residues.

V gene TRBV29-1 combines with J gene TRBJ2-1; unclear D gene. Germline CDR1 and CDR2: SQVTM and ANQGSEA. The length of the CDR3 is 13 residues. This CDR3 reads CSSLRLVVNEQFF. The CDR3 nucleotides read TGCAGTTCCCTTAGGCTAGTTGTCAATGAGCAGTTCTTC.

This chain uses TRBV5-4 with TRBJ2-7; no clear D. The germline CDR1 and CDR2 sequences are SGHNT and YYREEE (reference sequence). The CDR3 has 14 residues. V was shortened by 0 bases and J by 3 bases, with 10 bases between the two germline ends. CDR3 bases: TGTGCCAGCAGCTTGGATCTGTCCTTCTACGAGCAGTACTTC. The encoded protein is CASSLDLSFYEQYF.

CDR3 DNA sequence: TGTGCCAGCAGCGTACCCCTAGCGGGTCCAAGCACAGATACGCAGTATTTT. Protein product: CASSVPLAGPSTDTQYF. V gene TRBV9 combines with J gene TRBJ2-3, with 8 nucleotides matching TRBD2. This CDR3 contains 17 residues. V dropped 1 base and J dropped 0; count of bases not matched to a gene: 7. Germline CDR1 is SGDLS and CDR2 is YYNGEE.

The V call is TRBV9, the J call TRBJ2-5; tentative D call: TRBD1 (5 bases). Judging by the DNA end, TRBJ2-7 fits better; the J call may be wrong. Germline assignment: CDR1 SGDLS and CDR2 YYNGEE. The CDR3 runs 15 residues. In nucleotides, the CDR3 is TGTGCCAGCAGCGTAGGTTTGGGGCAGCTCTACGAGCAGTACTTC. Translating it yields CASSVGLGQLYEQYF.

The CDR3 is CAWSEPRGYGYTF. The CDR3 region has the DNA TGTGCCTGGAGTGAACCCAGGGGCTATGGCTACACCTTC. This chain connects TRBV30 to TRBJ1-2, with a possible D match to TRBD1 (6 bases). Germline CDR1 is GTSNPN and CDR2 is SVGIG (reference sequence). This CDR3 has 13 amino acids. Trimming removed 1 base from V and 4 bases from J, with 10 bases in between.

V gene TRBV4-2 combines with J gene TRBJ2-1, with D possibly TRBD2 on 5 matching bases. Between the trimmed V and J ends, which lost 3 bases and 1 base, there was a span of 13 bases. Germline V lookup: CDR1 LGHNA, CDR2 YNFKEQ. There are 16 residues in the CDR3. Here the CDR3 reads CASSQGDTGSYNEQFF. DNA for the CDR3: TGTGCCAGCAGCCAGGGTGATACGGGATCCTACAATGAGCAGTTCTTC.